The entry below describes one T cell receptor (beta chain). Its matching antigen is unknown. The assay was immunoSEQ multiplex PCR, and TCRdb's table has in-frame clones only and misses some. The table includes about 160,000 clones, about 90% detected once. The data derive from a study of T cell responses to AZD1222 COVID-19 vaccine. This CDR3 has 14 amino acids. Germline lookup yields CDR1 MNHEY and CDR2 SVGAGI. V gave up 5 bases and J gave up 5 bases, with 15 bases separating them. General study points: Compared with day 0, the breadth and depth of the Spike-specific TCR repertoire rose significantly after two doses of AZD1222. The donors showed a predominance of white British ancestry and of females, with possible underestimation of clonal diversity. Along spike, vaccine-associated CD4 TCRs were found throughout, with dominance at 160-218 and 743-854.

The clonotype comes from an adult in good health. The chain uses TRBV6-5 and TRBJ1-2, with D uncertain. Sample: peripheral blood, taken on day 0 of AZD1222 vaccination. The CDR3 spells CASSPPPENYGYTF. Written as DNA, the CDR3 is TGTGCCAGCAGTCCCCCGCCCGAAAATTATGGCTACACCTTC.